These 22 T cell receptor beta chains were all obtained from the same sample, sequenced in a study of shared clonotypes between healthy human individuals. The naive CD8 subset, CD45RO-negative cells positively selected for CCR7, excluded terminally differentiated effector memory CD45RA+ cells. TCRdb's table, derived via immunoSEQ multiplex PCR, lists solely in-frame clones and lacks some. The data hold roughly 1,800,000 clones, with about 95% observed a single time. The sample taken for sequencing was naive CD8+ T cells sorted from blood. The receptor set was obtained from a man aged 18 to 29 in good health.

On this clone: Distinct nucleotide sequences in the sample also encode this CDR3. The chain couples TRBV9 to TRBJ2-3; D not certain. Germline assignment: CDR1 SGDLS and CDR2 YYNGEE. This CDR3 has 15 residues. Trimming took 0 bases from V and 0 from J, leaving 8 bases between them. The CDR3 DNA follows: TGTGCCAGCAGCGTAGGGTTGTGGAGCACAGATACGCAGTATTTT. Its protein product is CASSVGLWSTDTQYF.

The rearrangement uses TRBV27 and TRBJ1-5; D perhaps matches TRBD1 (6 bases). The germline gives CDR1 MNHEY, CDR2 SMNVEV (reference sequence). V was trimmed by 4 bases and J by 6 bases, leaving 19 bases between them. The CDR3 covers 16 residues. In DNA form, the CDR3 reads TGTGCCAGCAGTTCCTCCTCCGGGACAATTCTTCAGCCCCAGCATTTT. The encoded protein is CASSSSSGTILQPQHF.

The rearrangement uses TRBV11-2 and TRBJ2-7; D is uncertain. The CDR3 consists of 15 residues. V dropped 1 base and J dropped 3 bases, with 13 bases sitting between them. The V gene's germline CDR1 is SGHAT and CDR2 FQNNGV. The CDR3 DNA reads as TGTGCCAGCAGCTTAGGGGTTACGGAATTCTACGAGCAGTACTTC. Its translation: CASSLGVTEFYEQYF.

In this sample, this clone turned up a few times. Other DNA sequences from this sample encode an identical CDR3 as well. The chain uses TRBV7-9 and TRBJ2-7; D not resolved. CDR3 length: 12 residues. Germline values: CDR1 SEHNR, CDR2 FQNEAQ (reference sequence). Trimming removed 1 base at V and 7 bases at J, with 8 bases between. CDR3 region: CASSLEGWEQYF. Written as DNA, the CDR3 is TGTGCCAGCAGCTTAGAGGGTTGGGAGCAGTACTTC. Full variable domain (rest looked up from reference TRBV7-9 and TRBJ2-7): DTGVSQNPRHKITKRGQNVTFRCDPISEHNRLYWYRQTLGQGPEFLTYFQNEAQLEKSRLLSDRFSAERPKGSFSTLEIQRTEQGDSAMYLCASSLEGWEQYFGPGTRLTVT.

The chain employs TRBV6-1 and TRBJ2-1; 7 bases are shared with TRBD2. The J segment lost 3 bases and the V segment lost 2 bases, leaving 7 bases of the junction unmatched. The CDR3 has 16 residues. The germline V gene has CDR1 MNHNS and CDR2 SASEGT. CDR3 sequence (DNA): TGTGCCAGCAGTGAATTCCGGCGGGAGTACTACAATGAGCAGTTCTTC. Translation: CASSEFRREYYNEQFF.

This clone occurred once. Different DNA sequences within this sample yield the same CDR3. The rearrangement joins TRBV6-5 to TRBJ1-1; D unresolved. CDR3 length: 13 residues. From germline, CDR1 is MNHEY and CDR2 SVGAGI. Trimming cost V 0 bases and J 3 bases, with 5 bases left between them. CDR3 DNA sequence: TGTGCCAGCAGTTACTCACCCGACACTGAAGCTTTCTTT. Its protein product is CASSYSPDTEAFF.

This clone has only one observation. V and J are TRBV5-4 and TRBJ2-7; a weak D match, TRBD2 (6 bases). The germline V and J ends were trimmed by 3 bases and 6 bases, with 13 bases remaining between them. Per germline, CDR1 SGHNT and CDR2 YYREEE (reference sequence). The CDR3 runs to 13 residues. The CDR3 DNA reads as TGTGCCAGCAGCTGGGGCGGGGTCGGCGAGCAGTACTTC. It encodes CASSWGGVGEQYF.

The chain links TRBV2 to TRBJ1-4; TRBD1 might be the D (5 bases). This CDR3 has 17 residues. Germline V CDR1 and CDR2: SNHLY, FYNNEI. Deletions cut 2 bases from V and 4 bases from J, with 17 bases between. CDR3 in DNA: TGTGCCAGCAGTGAAAGCGGAAGGGGACCCTATAATGAAAAACTGTTTTTT. Translation: CASSESGRGPYNEKLFF. The full variable domain, its missing parts supplied by reference TRBV2 and TRBJ1-4, is EPEVTQTPSHQVTQMGQEVILRCVPISNHLYFYWYRQILGQKVEFLVSFYNNEISEKSEIFDDQFSVERPDGSNFTLKIRSTKLEDSAMYFCASSESGRGPYNEKLFFGSGTQLSVL.

The chain is built from TRBV4-1 and TRBJ1-4, with a weak D call TRBD1 (6 bases). The CDR3 spans 16 residues. Germline values: CDR1 MGHRA, CDR2 YSYEKL. Trimming left V 0 bases short and J 4 bases short, with 12 bases between. CDR3 residues: CASSQETGAGNEKLFF. The CDR3 nucleotides read TGCGCCAGCAGCCAAGAGACGGGGGCTGGTAATGAAAAACTGTTTTTT.

The V and J genes are TRBV2 and TRBJ2-1; 14 bases fit TRBD2. The CDR3 has 18 amino acids. The ends lost 7 bases at V and 2 bases at J; junction bases unmatched: 10. Germline V gene lookup returns CDR1 SNHLY and CDR2 FYNNEI. The CDR3 sequence: CASTRLAGGEGAYNEQFF. The CDR3, as DNA: TGTGCCAGCACTCGACTAGCGGGAGGGGAGGGGGCCTACAATGAGCAGTTCTTC.

The CDR3 nucleotides read TGTGCCTGGAGCCCGGCGGTGGAGACCCAGTACTTC. Protein product: CAWSPAVETQYF. The J gene is TRBJ2-5, the V gene TRBV30; D is undetermined. CDR3 length: 12 residues. The V gene's germline CDR1 is GTSNPN and CDR2 SVGIG (reference sequence). Trimming stripped 3 bases from V and 5 bases from J, with 10 bases between.

This clone was seen once. The chain has TRBV5-4 and TRBJ2-7; TRBD1 matches at 9 bases. The CDR3 length is 14 residues. V lost 6 bases, J lost 5 bases, and 9 bases stayed unmatched. Germline V gene sequence: CDR1 SGHNT, CDR2 YYREEE (reference sequence). CDR3 DNA sequence: TGTGCCAGCAACCGACAGGGGGATTGTCACGAGCAGTACTTC. Translation: CASNRQGDCHEQYF.

The gene calls are TRBV9 and TRBJ2-5; 7 bases match TRBD2. The CDR3 has 15 amino acids. The J segment lost 0 bases and the V segment lost 4 bases, leaving 6 bases of the junction unmatched. Germline V gives CDR1 SGDLS, CDR2 YYNGEE. The CDR3 DNA sequence: TGTGCCAGCAGCCCTAAAGCGGGATACCAAGAGACCCAGTACTTC. It codes for CASSPKAGYQETQYF.

A remark on this clone: Other DNA sequences in this specimen translate into the identical CDR3. This chain joins TRBV27 and TRBJ2-7, with 7 bases identical to TRBD1. With 0 bases clipped from V and 0 bases from J, the junction kept 5 bases outside the gene matches. The length of the CDR3 is 16 residues. Germline V gives CDR1 MNHEY, CDR2 SMNVEV (reference sequence). The CDR3 DNA sequence: TGTGCCAGCAGTTTATCCCCGGGGACAGCCTCCTACGAGCAGTACTTC. Translation gives CASSLSPGTASYEQYF.

The table lists this clone with a count of one. This chain joins TRBV4-1 and TRBJ2-5; D remains ambiguous. CDR1 is MGHRA and CDR2 is YSYEKL in the germline V gene. The V and J ends lost 4 bases and 5 bases respectively, with 11 bases between them. The CDR3 runs 13 residues. The CDR3 protein is CASSPENSETQYF. The CDR3 nucleotides are TGCGCCAGCAGCCCAGAGAATTCGGAGACCCAGTACTTC.

On this clone itself: Other DNA sequences within the sample encode an identical CDR3. The chain combines TRBV9 with TRBJ2-2; TRBD1 might be the D (6 bases). The CDR3 contains 14 residues. CDR1 is SGDLS and CDR2 is YYNGEE in the germline V gene. V was trimmed by 0 bases and J by 5 bases, leaving 8 bases between them. CDR3 sequence (DNA): TGTGCCAGCAGCGTAGGGGGGCCAACCGGGGAGCTGTTTTTT. Residues: CASSVGGPTGELFF.

The chain links TRBV7-8 to TRBJ2-1, with D maybe TRBD2 (5 bases). Deletions cut 4 bases from V and 8 bases from J, with 21 bases between. This CDR3 region has 16 residues. The germline V gene encodes CDR1 SGHVS and CDR2 FQNEAQ. DNA for the CDR3: TGTGCCAGCAGCTCCCCGGGATACCCGATTGACTATGAGCAGTTCTTC. It translates to CASSSPGYPIDYEQFF.

The chain joins TRBV5-1 to TRBJ2-7, with 9 bases identical to TRBD1. The CDR3 has 17 amino acids. CDR1 is SGHRS and CDR2 is YFSETQ in the germline V gene. V shed 1 base, J shed 2 bases, and the junction held 10 bases outside the gene matches. In DNA form, the CDR3 reads TGCGCCAGCAGCTTGCGCACCGGGGACAGGGCGACCTACGAGCAGTACTTC. It translates to CASSLRTGDRATYEQYF.

The J gene is TRBJ2-1, the V gene TRBV4-1, with 7 bases lining up with TRBD2. Germline V gene data show CDR1 as MGHRA and CDR2 as YSYEKL. J was trimmed by 0 bases and V by 7 bases; bases with no gene match: 6. The CDR3 has 15 residues. The CDR3 sequence: CASTEGGSSYNEQFF. Here the CDR3 DNA reads TGCGCCAGCACCGAAGGCGGGAGCTCCTACAATGAGCAGTTCTTC.

The chain employs TRBV4-1 and TRBJ2-7, with D hard to call. CDR1 and CDR2 from the germline V gene are MGHRA and YSYEKL. CDR3 length: 14 amino acids. The V end lost 4 bases, the J end lost 6 bases, and 16 bases lay between the germline ends. The CDR3, as DNA: TGCGCCAGCAGCCCTCTTCTCGGGCTTCCCGAGCAGTACTTC. Translating gives CASSPLLGLPEQYF.

The CDR3, as DNA: TGCAGCGTTGGGACGGTGGGAGGGGAGACCCAGTACTTC. Protein sequence: CSVGTVGGETQYF. V gene TRBV29-1 combines with J gene TRBJ2-5; TRBD2 matches 7 bases. CDR3 length: 13 amino acids. J gave up 5 bases and V 4 bases, and 7 bases lay outside the gene matches. The germline CDR1 and CDR2 sequences are SQVTM and ANQGSEA.

This chain links TRBV28 with TRBJ2-7, with D hard to call. CDR3 size: 16 residues. Trimming pared 4 bases from V and 1 base from J, leaving 17 bases between. CDR1 is MDHEN and CDR2 is SYDVKM in the germline V gene. The CDR3 region has the DNA TGTGCCAGCAGTTCCCCGCGTGAGGTGTATTCCTACGAGCAGTACTTC. Protein sequence: CASSSPREVYSYEQYF.